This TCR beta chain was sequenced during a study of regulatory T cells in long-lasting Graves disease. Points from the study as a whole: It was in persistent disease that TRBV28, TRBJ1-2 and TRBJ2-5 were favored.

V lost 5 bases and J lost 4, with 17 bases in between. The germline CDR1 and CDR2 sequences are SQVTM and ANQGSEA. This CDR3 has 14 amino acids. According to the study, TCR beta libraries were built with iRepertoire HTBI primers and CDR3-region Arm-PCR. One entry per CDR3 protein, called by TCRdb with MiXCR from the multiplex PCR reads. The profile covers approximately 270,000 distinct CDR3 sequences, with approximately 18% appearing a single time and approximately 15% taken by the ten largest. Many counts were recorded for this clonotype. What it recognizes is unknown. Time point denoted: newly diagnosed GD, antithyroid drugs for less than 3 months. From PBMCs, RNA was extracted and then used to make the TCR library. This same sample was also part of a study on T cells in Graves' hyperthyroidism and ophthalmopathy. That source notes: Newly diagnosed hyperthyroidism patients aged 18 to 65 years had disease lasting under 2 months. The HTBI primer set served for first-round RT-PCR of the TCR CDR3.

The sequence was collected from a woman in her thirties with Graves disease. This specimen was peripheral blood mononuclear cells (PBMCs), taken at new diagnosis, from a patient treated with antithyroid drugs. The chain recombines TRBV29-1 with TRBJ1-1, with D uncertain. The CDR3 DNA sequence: TGCAGCGTTCCCGCCGAAAACGGTGGCACTGAAGCTTTCTTT. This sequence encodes CSVPAENGGTEAFF.